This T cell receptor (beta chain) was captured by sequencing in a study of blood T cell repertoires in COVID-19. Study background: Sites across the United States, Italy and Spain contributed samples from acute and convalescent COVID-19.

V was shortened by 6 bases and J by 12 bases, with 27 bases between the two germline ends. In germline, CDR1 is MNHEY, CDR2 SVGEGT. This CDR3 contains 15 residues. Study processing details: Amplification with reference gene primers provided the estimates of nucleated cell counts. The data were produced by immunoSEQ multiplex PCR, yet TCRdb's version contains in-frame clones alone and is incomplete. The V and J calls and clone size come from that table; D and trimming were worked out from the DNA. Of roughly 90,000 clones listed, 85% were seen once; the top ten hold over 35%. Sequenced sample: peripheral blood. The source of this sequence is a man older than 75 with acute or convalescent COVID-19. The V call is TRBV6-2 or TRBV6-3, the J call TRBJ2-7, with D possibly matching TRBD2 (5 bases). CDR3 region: CASSQSEGRHIDGYF. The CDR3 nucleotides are TGTGCCAGCAGCCAATCTGAGGGCCGCCACATCGATGGGTACTTC.